The rows below give T cell receptor beta chains drawn from one sample of a study of CD8 T cells in Susac syndrome. Each CDR3 protein is one row after TCRdb ran MiXCR on the immunoSEQ multiplex PCR reads. The sample holds 150,000 to 200,000 distinct CDR3 sequences, about 94% seen once. Sequenced material: CD4+ T cells from PBMCs. Receptor source: a human donor in good health. Each CDR3 is given with its conserved first and last residue. The D gene is left open where the match is weak. Only some rows state a clone size, as once, few, many or a class for expanded clones.

>NA|16|TRBJ1-1|TRBD1|TRBV5-4
TGTGCCAGCAGCTTGGGTTCAGGGGGATTGAACACTGAAGCTTTCTTT
CASSLGSGGLNTEAFF
>NA|16|TRBJ1-5|NA|TRBV7-9
TGTGCCAGCAGCCACGTATCAGGGACATTTCATCAGCCCCAGCATTTT
CASSHVSGTFHQPQHF
>NA|15|TRBJ2-1|TRBD2|TRBV5-1
TGCGCCAGCAGCTTGAACGGGGGGTCCTACAATGAGCAGTTCTTC
CASSLNGGSYNEQFF
>NA|17|TRBJ2-7|TRBD2|TRBV4-3
TGCGCCAGCAGCCTATCCAGCGGGGGGTCCAAATTCTACGAGCAGTACTTC
CASSLSSGGSKFYEQYF
>NA|13|TRBJ2-3|NA|TRBV29-1
TGCAGCGTAGGTTCTTTTGTGACAGATACGCAGTATTTT
CSVGSFVTDTQYF
>NA|18|TRBJ2-1|TRBD1|TRBV23-1
TGCGCCAGCAGTCAATCGGATATGGGACAGGGGAGAACCGATGAGCAGTTCTTC
CASSQSDMGQGRTDEQFF
>once|16|TRBJ2-5|TRBD2|TRBV7-8
TGTGCCAGCAGCTTACGGCTAGCGGGGGGGCAAGAGACCCAGTACTTC
CASSLRLAGGQETQYF
>NA|14|TRBJ2-1|TRBD1|TRBV20-1
TGCAGTGCTACCTTACGACAGGGTAAGAATGAGCAGTTCTTC
CSATLRQGKNEQFF
>once|13|TRBJ2-1|NA|TRBV15
TGTGCCACCAGCAGTGCCAGATACAATGAGCAGTTCTTC
CATSSARYNEQFF
>NA|13|TRBJ2-7|TRBD1|TRBV24-1
TGTGCCACCTCGGACAGGATCTCCTACGAGCAGTACTTC
CATSDRISYEQYF
>NA|12|TRBJ2-5|TRBD1|TRBV28
TGTGCCAGCACCGAGACAGGGATGGCCCAGTACTTC
CASTETGMAQYF
>NA|15|TRBJ2-3|TRBD2|TRBV24-1
TGTGCCACCAGTGAGGCTAGCGGACCCACAGATACGCAGTATTTT
CATSEASGPTDTQYF
>NA|13|TRBJ2-7|NA|TRBV4-2
TGTGCCAGCAGCTTGGCCGCGGGCCGGGCACAGTACTTC
CASSLAAGRAQYF
>NA|15|TRBJ1-6|NA|TRBV6-1
NA
CASSPLWDTNSPLHF
>NA|14|TRBJ1-1|NA|TRBV2
TGTGCCAGCTCTGCAGGGTCTAACGTGGTGAGGGCTTTCTTT
CASSAGSNVVRAFF
>NA|15|TRBJ2-1|TRBD2|TRBV9
TGTGCCAGCAGCGGGACGGGGGGTCCTGCGGCTGAGCAGTTCTTC
CASSGTGGPAAEQFF
>NA|17|TRBJ2-6|NA|TRBV5-1
TGCGCCAGCAGCTTGGAGGTATCGGGATCTGGGGCCAACGTCCTGACTTTC
CASSLEVSGSGANVLTF
>few|14|TRBJ2-3|TRBD1|TRBV7-9
TGTGCCAGCAGCAAGGGACAGGCGACCGATACGCAGTATTTT
CASSKGQATDTQYF
>NA|16|TRBJ2-3|TRBD2|TRBV15
TGTGCCACTCAGGGTGCGGGGGGGCCTCGGGCAGATACGCAGTATTTT
CATQGAGGPRADTQYF
>NA|13|TRBJ2-7|NA|TRBV24-1
TGTGCCACCAGTGATTACCAGGGAGTCGAGCAGTACTTC
CATSDYQGVEQYF
>NA|14|TRBJ2-5|TRBD1|TRBV3-1
TGTGCCAGCAGCCAGGGACAGGGTATGGAGACCCAGTACTTC
CASSQGQGMETQYF
>NA|14|TRBJ1-2|TRBD1|TRBV5-1
TGCGCCAGCAGCCCTGGACAGGGGGAATATGGCCACACCTTC
CASSPGQGEYGHTF
>NA|12|TRBJ2-1|NA|TRBV27
TGTGCCACTAAAGGGTCCTACAATGAGCAGTTCTTC
CATKGSYNEQFF
>NA|11|TRBJ1-1|TRBD1|TRBV30
TGTGCCTGGGACAGGGCCTATGAAGCTTTCTTT
CAWDRAYEAFF
>NA|13|TRBJ1-1|NA|TRBV20-1
TGCAGTGCTAGCTTTGGACAGAACACTGAAGCTTTCTTT
CSASFGQNTEAFF
>NA|15|TRBJ2-5|NA|TRBV9
TGTGCCAGCAGCGGGGGCCCGCGAGCGGAAGAGACCCAGTACTTC
CASSGGPRAEETQYF
>NA|12|TRBJ1-2|NA|TRBV11-1
TGTGCCAGCAGCTCCTTAGGGTATGGCTACACCTTC
CASSSLGYGYTF
>NA|16|TRBJ1-1|TRBD1|TRBV5-4
TGTGCCAGCAGCTTGGGACAGGGGACGCGGAACACTGAAGCTTTCTTT
CASSLGQGTRNTEAFF
>few|14|TRBJ1-6|TRBD1|TRBV12-3/TRBV12-4
TGTGCCAGCAGTGCAGGACAGGGGAATTCACCCCTCCACTTT
CASSAGQGNSPLHF
>NA|14|TRBJ2-1|TRBD2|TRBV30
TGTGCCTGGAGTTTGAGACTAGCGACGAATGAGCAGTTCTTC
CAWSLRLATNEQFF